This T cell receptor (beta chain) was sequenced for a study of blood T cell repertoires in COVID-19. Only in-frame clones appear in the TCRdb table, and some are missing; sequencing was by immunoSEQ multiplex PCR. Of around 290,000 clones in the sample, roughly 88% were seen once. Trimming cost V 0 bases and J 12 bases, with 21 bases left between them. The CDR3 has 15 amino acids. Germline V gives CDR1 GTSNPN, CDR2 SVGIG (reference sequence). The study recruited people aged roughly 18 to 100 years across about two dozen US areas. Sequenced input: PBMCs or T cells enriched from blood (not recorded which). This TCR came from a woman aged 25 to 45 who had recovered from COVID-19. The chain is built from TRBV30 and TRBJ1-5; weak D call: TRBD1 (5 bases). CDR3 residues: CAWSVQAGSASSQHF. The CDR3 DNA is TGTGCCTGGAGTGTACAGGCAGGGTCCGCATCGAGCCAGCATTTT.